This T cell receptor (beta chain) was captured by sequencing in a study of shared clonotypes between healthy human individuals. The table came from immunoSEQ multiplex PCR; TCRdb's copy has only in-frame clones and leaves some out. Seen here are about 2.3 million clones, under 95% observed once, and the top ten hold 0.3% to 0.45%. From germline, CDR1 is MNHNY and CDR2 SVGAGI (reference sequence). Trimming pared 2 bases from V and 6 bases from J, leaving 10 bases between. The CDR3 length is 13 residues. This receptor was taken from a man aged 18 to 35 in good health. Some clones in this sample may be carry-over from other donors' samples. Sequencing was done on a sample of naive CD4+ T cells from PBMCs. Subset defined: CD45RA+ positively selected. The rearrangement joins TRBV6-6 to TRBJ1-2, with no clear D. CDR3 DNA: TGTGCCAGCAGTTACGGGCAGACGGATGGCTACACCTTC. It yields the protein CASSYGQTDGYTF.